Sequencing of this TCR beta chain was carried out in a study of blood T cell repertoires in COVID-19 (dated by TCRdb to 2019 to 2021). Turning to the overall study: The collaborator samples originated in the United States, Italy and Spain and spanned the acute and convalescent phases of COVID-19. The prospective study material was composed of cDNA or gDNA derived from T cells, B-cell-depleted T cells, or PBMCs. Deeply sampled blood TCRbeta repertoires from subjects exposed to, actively infected with, or recovered from COVID-19 were included in the dataset. The repertoires were released in a freely available public database intended as a resource for research on the immune response to SARS-CoV-2. The samples were drawn from the first 160 participants of the ongoing ImmuneRACE study and from more than 1,000 subjects provided by 6 global collaborators. The sample metadata nearly always contained a de-identified subject ID, COVID-19 status, age in years and sex. Where available, HLA class I and class II types were obtained from metadata supplied by the sample provider rather than from assay-based typing.

Broader findings and caveats from the paper: Clinical and demographic metadata were provided uncurated, with the amount varying by source and participant.

Participants in the prospective study were enrolled through a virtual design, were aged about 18 to 90 years, and lived in about 25 United States geographic areas. To assign participants to cohorts, the prospective study relied on clinical history that participants themselves reported in a screening survey and a study questionnaire. Exposed participants were defined as having been in contact with someone with a PCR-confirmed or clinician-diagnosed COVID-19 case within 2 weeks of study entry. Each participant in the prospective study had whole blood, serum and a nasopharyngeal or oropharyngeal swab collected by mobile phlebotomists. Over a roughly 2-month period, participants in the prospective study had the option of providing additional blood draws and questionnaires. Blood samples from the prospective study were shipped frozen or at room temperature prior to DNA extraction. TCRbeta CDR3 regions were amplified from genomic DNA by means of the immunoSEQ Assay, a bias-controlled multiplex PCR. Concerning the study's data processing: The number of nucleated cells in each sample was estimated by amplification of reference gene primers within the assay. To quantify the absolute abundance of each unique TCRbeta CDR3 rearrangement, sequence reads were collapsed and filtered. For each sample, productive Simpson clonality was calculated by taking the square root of Simpson's diversity index across productive rearrangements. The source is immuneACCESS, and TCRdb retained only in-frame sequences with V and J called. Part of the clones is not carried over; for the studies checked, unresolved V genes explain less than half of this, and the remainder is unexplained. The V and J calls and the clone size are those of that table, but D and trimming were determined from the DNA. The sample includes approximately 300,000 clones, with 85% observed a single time. About 1.9% of the sample belongs to the ten largest clones.

Compared with germline, V lacks 3 bases and J lacks 4 bases; bases without a gene match: 3. Taken from the germline V gene, the CDR1 and CDR2 loops are SGHNT and YENEEA. From the cysteine up to the phenylalanine, the CDR3 has a length of 13 residues. This entry keeps only the CDR3 DNA: 39 bases, framed from base 1. This clone was detected only a few times. Its recognized antigen is unknown. No clone much larger than this one lies a single base away; base qualities are absent. The chain couples TRBV11-3 to TRBJ2-7; TRBD1 matches 7 bases in the middle. What was sequenced was PBMCs or T cells enriched from blood (not recorded which). This receptor was obtained from a woman under 40 who had been exposed to COVID-19. The base sequence is TGTGCCAGCAGCTTGCACAGGGGTTACGAGCAGTACTTC. It translates to CASSLHRGYEQYF.